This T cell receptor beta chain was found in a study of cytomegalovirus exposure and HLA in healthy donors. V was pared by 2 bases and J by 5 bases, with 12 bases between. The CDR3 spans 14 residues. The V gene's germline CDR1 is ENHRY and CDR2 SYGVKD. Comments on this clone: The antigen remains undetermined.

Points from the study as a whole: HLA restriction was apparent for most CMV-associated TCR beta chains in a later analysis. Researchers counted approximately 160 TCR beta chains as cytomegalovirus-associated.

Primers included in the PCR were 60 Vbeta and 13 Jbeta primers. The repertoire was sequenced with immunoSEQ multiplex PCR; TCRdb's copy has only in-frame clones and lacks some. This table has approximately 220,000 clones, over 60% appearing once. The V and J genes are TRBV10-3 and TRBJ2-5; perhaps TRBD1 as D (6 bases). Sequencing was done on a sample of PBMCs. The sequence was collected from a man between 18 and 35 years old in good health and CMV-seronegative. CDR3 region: CAISEGDRPETQYF. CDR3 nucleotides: TGTGCCATCAGTGAGGGCGACAGGCCCGAGACCCAGTACTTC.